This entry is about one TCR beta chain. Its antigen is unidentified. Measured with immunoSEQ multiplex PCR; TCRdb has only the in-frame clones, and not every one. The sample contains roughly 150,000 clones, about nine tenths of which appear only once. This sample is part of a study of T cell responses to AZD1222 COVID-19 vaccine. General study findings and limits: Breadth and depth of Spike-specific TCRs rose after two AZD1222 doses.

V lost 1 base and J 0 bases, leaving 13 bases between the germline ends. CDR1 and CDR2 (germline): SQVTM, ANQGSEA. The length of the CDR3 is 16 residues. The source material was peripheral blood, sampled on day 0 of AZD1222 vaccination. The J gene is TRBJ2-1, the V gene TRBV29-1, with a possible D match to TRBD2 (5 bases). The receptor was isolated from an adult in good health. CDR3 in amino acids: CSVEGKAASSYNEQFF. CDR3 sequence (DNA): TGCAGCGTTGAAGGAAAAGCGGCGAGCTCCTACAATGAGCAGTTCTTC.